This T cell receptor (beta chain) appears in the sequencing data of a study of beta chain features in type 1 diabetes. Study-wide findings and caveats: Reduced insertions and increased deletions marked VDJ junctions in type 1 diabetes patients. A potential influence of HLA type upon TCRB rearrangement remained unresolved herein.

This clone was picked up a small number of times. No antigen is known for it. Looked up from germline, CDR1 is SGHRS and CDR2 is YFSETQ. Trimming pared 0 bases from V and 5 bases from J, leaving 11 bases between. The CDR3 is 14 residues long. The isolated RNA, all of it, was reverse transcribed, so expressed TCRB transcripts were what got sequenced. Deep immunoSEQ sequencing covered naive, central memory and regulatory T cell samples. Sequencing used immunoSEQ multiplex PCR; TCRdb keeps in-frame clones, though not all of them. The repertoire holds approximately 340,000 clones, with roughly 16% as singletons.

The sample consisted of naive CD4+ T cells from blood. The chain is built from TRBV5-1 and TRBJ2-5, with a weak D call TRBD1 (6 bases). The sequence was collected from a young woman in good health. The CDR3 region is CASSLGQESETQYF. CDR3 bases: TGCGCCAGCAGCTTGGGACAGGAGTCCGAGACCCAGTACTTC.